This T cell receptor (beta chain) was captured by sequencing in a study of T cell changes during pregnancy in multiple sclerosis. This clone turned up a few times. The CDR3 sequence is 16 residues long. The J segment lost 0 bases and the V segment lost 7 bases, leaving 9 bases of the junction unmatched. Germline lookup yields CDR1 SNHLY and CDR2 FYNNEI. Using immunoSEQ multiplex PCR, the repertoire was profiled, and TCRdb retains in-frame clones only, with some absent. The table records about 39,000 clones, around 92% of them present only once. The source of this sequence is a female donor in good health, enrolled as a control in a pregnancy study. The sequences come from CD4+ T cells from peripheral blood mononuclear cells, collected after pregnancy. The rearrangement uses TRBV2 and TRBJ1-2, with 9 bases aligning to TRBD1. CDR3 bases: TGTGCCAGCATTATGGACAGGGGCGGCGCTAACTATGGCTACACCTTC. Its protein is CASIMDRGGANYGYTF.